This T cell receptor (beta chain) was found in a study of persistence of HIV-infected CD4 T cells. As regards this clone: The antigen is not known.

Cells were stimulated with overlapping HIV-1 Gag 15-mer peptides. Sorted nonresponding memory CD4+ T cells were CD40L-negative, CD69-negative, CD45RO-high. Donors were HIV-1-infected adults who began suppressive ART during chronic infection. Anti-CD28/CD49d costimulation, CD40-blocking antibody and enfuvirtide were given to CD8-depleted PBMCs for 18 hours. There are 14 residues in the CDR3. The germline V and J ends were trimmed by 0 bases and 0 bases, with 8 bases remaining between them. Per the germline V gene, CDR1 is GTSNPN and CDR2 is SVGIG (reference sequence). Sequencing used immunoSEQ version 4 in survey mode. Sequencing was performed with immunoSEQ multiplex PCR; in TCRdb, only in-frame clones are kept and a portion is missing. The sample records over 30,000 clones, roughly four fifths being singletons.

The specimen comprised cultured CD4+ T cells from PBMCs, sampled from a patient who received antiretroviral therapy. The chain joins TRBV30 to TRBJ1-1, with D possibly matching TRBD1 (5 bases). The TCR originated in an adult with HIV. The donor label of this sample is uncertain. In nucleotides, the CDR3 is TGTGCCTGGAGTGTACTGGGGGTGAACACTGAAGCTTTCTTT. As protein: CAWSVLGVNTEAFF.